This T cell receptor (beta chain) is from a study of T-cell memory formation after mild COVID-19. Whole-study findings and limits: Mostly located in CM and EM were contracting CD4+ clones, with contracting CD8+ clones located in EMRA. For second-wave clones that peaked at day 37, SARS-CoV-2 specificity went unverified. Cross-reactive memory appears to have joined, as suggested by some responding clones showing up in pre-infection memory. CD4+ bias marked clones expanding day 15 to 37, unlike balanced contracting clones.

CDR1 is SGHKS, CDR2 YYEKEE, per germline (reference sequence). CDR3 size: 16 residues. Trimming took 0 bases from V and 0 from J, leaving 7 bases between them. Concerning this clonotype itself: Its antigen is as yet unknown.

TCRdb re-analysed the 5' RACE reads in MiXCR, keeping a single row per CDR3 protein. The data show 150,000 to 200,000 distinct CDR3 sequences, 20% to 25% seen once. Sequencing was carried out using PBMCs or a T cell subset sorted from them (not recorded which). The TCR was taken from an adult woman who had mild COVID-19 (a few samples of this study predate the infection). Cell type and time point are not known. The chain recombines TRBV5-5 with TRBJ2-6; D unresolved. CDR3 in amino acids: CASSLERFSGANVLTF. The CDR3 DNA sequence: TGTGCCAGCAGCTTGGAAAGGTTCTCTGGGGCCAACGTCCTGACTTTC.